The 30 T cell receptor beta chains presented below share a single source sample, sequenced in a study of blood T cell repertoires in COVID-19. Profiled with immunoSEQ multiplex PCR; TCRdb holds only in-frame clones, not every one. The table has about 200,000 clones, 89% seen once; the top ten hold 2% to 2.5%. Sequencing was performed on PBMCs or T cells enriched from blood (not recorded which). These receptors all stem from a woman between 35 and 50 years old with acute COVID-19.

V is TRBV11-2 and J is TRBJ2-3; TRBD1 aligns across 8 bases. The CDR3 extends over 16 amino acids. The V gene's germline CDR1 is SGHAT and CDR2 FQNNGV. V shed 7 bases, J shed 3 bases, and the junction held 12 bases outside the gene matches. The CDR3 coding sequence is TGTGCCAGCAACCTGCAGGGGGCAATACTAACAGATACGCAGTATTTT. Protein: CASNLQGAILTDTQYF.

This rearrangement joins TRBV19 to TRBJ2-7; the match to TRBD1 covers 9 bases. The CDR3 is 15 residues long. Germline lookup yields CDR1 LNHDA and CDR2 SQIVND (reference sequence). V shed 5 bases, J shed 4 bases, and the junction held 9 bases outside the gene matches. The CDR3 loop is CASSPGTGKTYEQYF. CDR3 DNA sequence: TGTGCCAGTAGTCCTGGGACAGGGAAAACATACGAGCAGTACTTC.

DNA of the CDR3: TGTGCCAGCAGCTTGGCCTCGCAGTATAATTCACCCCTCCACTTT. Its translation: CASSLASQYNSPLHF. The rearrangement links TRBV5-6 to TRBJ1-6; the D is unclear. CDR1 is SGHDT, CDR2 YYEEEE, per germline. The CDR3 is made up of 15 amino acids. With 0 bases removed from V and 4 bases from J, the gap between germline ends came to 8 bases.

The chain combines TRBV5-1 with TRBJ1-4; D may be TRBD1 (5 bases). The germline V and J ends were trimmed by 0 bases and 5 bases, with 8 bases remaining between them. The CDR3 extends over 14 amino acids. The germline V gene encodes CDR1 SGHRS and CDR2 YFSETQ. CDR3 loop: CASSLDRLNEKLFF. Here the CDR3 DNA reads TGCGCCAGCAGCTTGGACAGGTTAAATGAAAAACTGTTTTTT.

The chain links TRBV7-9 to TRBJ2-7; perhaps TRBD2 as D (5 bases). Trimming took 5 bases from V and 5 from J, leaving 19 bases between them. The CDR3 is 15 residues long. Germline V CDR1 and CDR2: SEHNR, FQNEAQ (reference sequence). As DNA, the CDR3 is TGTGCCAGCAGCCCTCAGTCCGGGAAACGGGACGAGCAGTACTTC. It encodes CASSPQSGKRDEQYF.

This clone has a single count. The V gene is TRBV2, the J gene TRBJ2-1, with D possibly being TRBD2 (6 bases). Germline CDR1 is SNHLY and CDR2 is FYNNEI. The CDR3 has 14 amino acids. Trimming took 11 bases from V and 5 from J, leaving 19 bases between them. Written as DNA, the CDR3 is TGTGCCGTACGGGGGTCAGAGGGACACAATGAGCAGTTCTTC. Translated: CAVRGSEGHNEQFF.

This clone was counted once. The chain recombines TRBV27 with TRBJ2-2, with 15 nucleotides matching TRBD2. Losses at the gene ends were 3 bases for V and 7 bases for J; bases not matched to a gene: 6. CDR1 and CDR2 from the germline V gene are MNHEY and SMNVEV (reference sequence). The CDR3 has 17 amino acids. Here the CDR3 DNA reads TGTGCCAGCAGTTTGGGACTAGCGGGAGGTTTTGGCGGGGAGCTGTTTTTT. This codes for CASSLGLAGGFGGELFF.

The chain combines TRBV5-6 with TRBJ1-4; tentatively, D is TRBD1 (6 bases). This CDR3 has 15 residues. CDR1 and CDR2 (germline): SGHDT, YYEEEE. Between the trimmed V and J ends, which lost 4 bases and 7 bases, there was a span of 17 bases. The CDR3 DNA reads TGTGCCAGCAGCCCGGTGGGGGCTGCGGGTGAAAAACTGTTTTTT. Translated, it gives CASSPVGAAGEKLFF.

This chain uses TRBV27 with TRBJ1-1; TRBD1 agrees at 12 bases. The germline CDR1 and CDR2 sequences are MNHEY and SMNVEV (reference sequence). V dropped 5 bases and J dropped 11; count of bases not matched to a gene: 9. The CDR3 loop spans 14 amino acids. CDR3 residues: CASSPRDRGREAFF. Written as DNA, the CDR3 is TGTGCCAGCAGTCCCCGGGACAGGGGGCGCGAGGCTTTCTTT.

The chain is built from TRBV12-3 or TRBV12-4 and TRBJ1-1; 7 positions match TRBD1. V shed 3 bases and J 5 bases; nucleotides not matched to a gene: 3. The CDR3 contains 13 residues. The CDR3: CASSFRGWTEAFF. Here the CDR3 DNA reads TGTGCCAGCAGTTTCAGGGGGTGGACTGAAGCTTTCTTT.

The chain links TRBV29-1 to TRBJ1-3; perhaps TRBD1 as D (5 bases). Germline CDR1 is SQVTM and CDR2 is ANQGSEA. V lost 7 bases and J lost 2, with 15 bases in between. The CDR3 is made up of 14 amino acids. CDR3 sequence: CSASQGGAGNTIYF. In nucleotides, the CDR3 is TGCAGCGCCAGCCAGGGAGGAGCTGGAAACACCATATATTTT.

V gene TRBV6-5 combines with J gene TRBJ2-2; tentative D call: TRBD2 (5 bases). Germline V lookup: CDR1 MNHEY, CDR2 SVGAGI. V lost 0 bases to trimming and J lost 3 bases, with 8 bases between them. The CDR3 covers 15 residues. This chain's CDR3 is CASSYSRRDTGELFF. The CDR3 DNA is TGTGCCAGCAGTTACTCGAGGCGGGACACCGGGGAGCTGTTTTTT.

V gene TRBV19 combines with J gene TRBJ2-5; 7 bases are a match to TRBD2. Germline V lookup: CDR1 LNHDA, CDR2 SQIVND (reference sequence). The length of the CDR3 is 13 residues. V dropped 5 bases and J dropped 1; count of bases not matched to a gene: 1. The CDR3: CASSAGAQETQYF. The CDR3 DNA reads TGTGCCAGTAGTGCGGGAGCCCAAGAGACCCAGTACTTC.

V is TRBV7-3 and J is TRBJ2-3, with D tentatively TRBD2 (5 bases). The CDR3 length is 15 residues. Deletions cut 2 bases from V and 2 bases from J, with 11 bases between. Germline loops: CDR1 SGHTA, CDR2 FQGTGA. The chain's CDR3 is CASSLGGRATDTQYF. Here the CDR3 DNA reads TGTGCCAGCAGCTTAGGAGGCCGGGCCACAGATACGCAGTATTTT.

This chain joins TRBV4-1 and TRBJ1-1; D might be TRBD1 (5 bases). Germline V gene data show CDR1 as MGHRA and CDR2 as YSYEKL. CDR3 length: 16 residues. V lost 3 bases, J lost 6 bases, and 20 bases lay in between. The chain's CDR3 is CASSQDGGVVGAEAFF. CDR3 in DNA: TGCGCCAGCAGCCAGGACGGAGGGGTGGTTGGCGCTGAAGCTTTCTTT.

The chain couples TRBV5-1 to TRBJ2-1, with D hard to call. CDR1 is SGHRS, CDR2 YFSETQ, per germline. V dropped 4 bases and J dropped 8 bases, with 10 bases sitting between them. This CDR3 is built from 12 residues. This CDR3 is CASSPTVHEQFF. In DNA, the CDR3 is TGCGCCAGCAGCCCTACAGTCCATGAGCAGTTCTTC.

The V gene is TRBV27, the J gene TRBJ1-2, with D possibly TRBD1 on 6 matching bases. This CDR3 is 14 amino acids long. V lost 6 bases and J lost 5, with 16 bases in between. The germline CDR1 and CDR2 sequences are MNHEY and SMNVEV (reference sequence). The CDR3 DNA is TGTGCCAGCAGCATTTCAGGGGCTTCTTATGGCTACACCTTC. It is translated as CASSISGASYGYTF.

This sequence joins TRBV7-2 and TRBJ2-2; no reliable D call. V shed 4 bases and J shed 4 bases, with 4 bases lying between them. CDR1 and CDR2 (germline): SGHTA, FQGNSA. The CDR3 spans 12 residues. CDR3 residues: CASSSFTGELFF. The DNA of the CDR3 is TGTGCCAGCAGCTCGTTCACCGGGGAGCTGTTTTTT.

The chain employs TRBV13 and TRBJ2-7; 8 nucleotides align to TRBD2. The trim removed 4 bases at V and 3 bases at J, leaving 11 bases unmatched. Germline lookup yields CDR1 PRHDT and CDR2 FYEKMQ (reference sequence). CDR3 length: 16 amino acids. DNA of the CDR3: TGTGCCAGCAGCTCCATGAGCGGGAGTAGAAACTACGAGCAGTACTTC. Encoded protein: CASSSMSGSRNYEQYF.

This chain links TRBV11-2 with TRBJ2-7, with TRBD1 matching 9 bases. Trimming took 2 bases from V and 6 from J; bases not matched to a gene: 5. Germline V gene sequence: CDR1 SGHAT, CDR2 FQNNGV. This CDR3 has 14 amino acids. This CDR3 reads CASSLYGTGPEQYF. The CDR3 DNA sequence: TGTGCCAGCAGCTTATATGGGACAGGGCCCGAGCAGTACTTC.

The CDR3 loop is CASSPDRGLGYEQYF. Written as DNA, the CDR3 is TGCGCCAGCAGCCCGGACAGGGGATTAGGGTACGAGCAGTACTTC. The chain uses TRBV5-1 and TRBJ2-7, with 9 bases aligning to TRBD1. The CDR3 spans 15 residues. Trimming took 4 bases from V and 4 from J; bases not matched to a gene: 9. CDR1 is SGHRS and CDR2 is YFSETQ in the germline V gene.

The V gene is TRBV3-1 (or the pseudogene TRBV3-2), the J gene TRBJ1-3, with a weak D call TRBD1 (6 bases). Germline assignment: CDR1 LGHDT and CDR2 YNNKEL (reference sequence). V was shortened by 6 bases and J by 0 bases, with 12 bases between the two germline ends. The CDR3 loop spans 15 amino acids. The CDR3 nucleotides read TGTGCCAGCAGTCAACAGGGCCTCTCTGGAAACACCATATATTTT. It yields the protein CASSQQGLSGNTIYF.

A single count supports this clone. The chain is built from TRBV18 and TRBJ1-3; no reliable D call. The germline V and J ends were trimmed by 2 bases and 2 bases, with 10 bases remaining between them. Germline V lookup: CDR1 KGHSH, CDR2 LQKENI. The CDR3 is 15 residues long. The CDR3: CASSPTNSPGNTIYF. CDR3 sequence (DNA): TGTGCCAGCTCACCAACGAACTCCCCTGGAAACACCATATATTTT.

The V gene is TRBV2, the J gene TRBJ2-7; maybe TRBD2 (5 bases). V shed 9 bases and J shed 1 base, with 19 bases lying between them. CDR1 SNHLY and CDR2 FYNNEI come from the germline V gene. The length of the CDR3 is 15 residues. DNA of the CDR3: TGTGCCAGTTCCCCGGACTTCTTAAGATCCTACGAGCAGTACTTC. Translated: CASSPDFLRSYEQYF.

The chain employs TRBV10-3 and TRBJ2-7, with 8 bases identical to TRBD2. Germline CDR1 and CDR2: ENHRY and SYGVKD. J was trimmed by 5 bases and V by 7 bases; bases with no gene match: 16. This CDR3 is built from 16 residues. In DNA form, the CDR3 reads TGTGCCATCAACGGGGTCCGACTAGCGTCCAGCCACGAGCAGTACTTC. It specifies CAINGVRLASSHEQYF.

This chain uses TRBV5-1 with TRBJ1-1; the match to TRBD1 covers 10 bases. Per the germline V gene, CDR1 is SGHRS and CDR2 is YFSETQ. The CDR3 length is 14 residues. V gave up 4 bases and J gave up 3 bases; unmatched junction bases: 3. The CDR3 region is CASSRTGGDTEAFF. The CDR3 coding sequence is TGCGCCAGCAGCAGGACAGGGGGGGACACTGAAGCTTTCTTT.

This chain links TRBV9 with TRBJ1-6, with a weak D call TRBD1 (6 bases). The ends were cut back, 0 bases at V and 14 bases at J, with 12 bases in the middle. The germline V gene encodes CDR1 SGDLS and CDR2 YYNGEE. This CDR3 is 13 amino acids long. This chain's CDR3 is CASSVEGGAALHF. CDR3 bases: TGTGCCAGCAGCGTAGAAGGGGGAGCGGCCCTCCACTTT.

This chain joins TRBV12-2 and TRBJ1-6; the D call of TRBD1 is as the table states it, not checked on the DNA. TRBV12-2 is reported as a pseudogene. The CDR3 runs to 13 residues. For the CDR3, the DNA is TGTGCAAGTCGCTTCGAAGGGGCTTCACCCCTCCACTTT. It specifies CASRFEGASPLHF.

The chain uses TRBV4-1 and TRBJ2-7; D is perhaps TRBD2 (5 bases). CDR1 and CDR2 (germline): MGHRA, YSYEKL. The CDR3 is 15 amino acids. With 1 base removed from V and 5 bases from J, the gap between germline ends came to 15 bases. CDR3 protein: CASSQGAARRNEQYF. The DNA for the CDR3 is TGCGCCAGCAGCCAAGGAGCGGCCAGGAGGAACGAGCAGTACTTC.

The chain couples TRBV7-2 to TRBJ1-1, with D unresolved. CDR3 length equals 14 residues. The V and J ends lost 5 bases and 11 bases respectively, with 21 bases between them. CDR1 and CDR2 from the germline V gene are SGHTA and FQGNSA. The CDR3 DNA is TGTGCCAGCAGCGCAGTAACGGGGTCTGCTGGGGCTTTCTTT. It encodes CASSAVTGSAGAFF.